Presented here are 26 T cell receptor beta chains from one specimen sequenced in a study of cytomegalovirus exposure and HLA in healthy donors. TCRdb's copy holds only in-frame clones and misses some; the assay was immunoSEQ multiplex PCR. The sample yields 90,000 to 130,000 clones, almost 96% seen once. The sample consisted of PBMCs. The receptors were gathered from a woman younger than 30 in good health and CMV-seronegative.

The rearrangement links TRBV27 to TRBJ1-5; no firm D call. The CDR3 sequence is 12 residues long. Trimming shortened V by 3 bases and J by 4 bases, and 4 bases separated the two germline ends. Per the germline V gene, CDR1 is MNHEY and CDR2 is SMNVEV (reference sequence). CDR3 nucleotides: TGTGCCAGCAGTTTTAAAAATCAGCCCCAGCATTTT. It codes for CASSFKNQPQHF.

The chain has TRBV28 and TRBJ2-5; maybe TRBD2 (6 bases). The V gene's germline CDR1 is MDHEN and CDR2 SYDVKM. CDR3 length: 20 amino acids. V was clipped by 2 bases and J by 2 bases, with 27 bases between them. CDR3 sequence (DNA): TGTGCCAGCAGTTTAGGGGTACGGGCGGGGACCGCCCTAGAACAAGAGACCCAGTACTTC. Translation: CASSLGVRAGTALEQETQYF.

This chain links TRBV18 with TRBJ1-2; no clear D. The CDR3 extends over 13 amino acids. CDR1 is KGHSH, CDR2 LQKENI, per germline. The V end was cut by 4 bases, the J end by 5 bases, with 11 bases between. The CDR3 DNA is TGTGCCAGCTCACTAGAGCTCCCTTATGGCTACACCTTC. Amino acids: CASSLELPYGYTF.

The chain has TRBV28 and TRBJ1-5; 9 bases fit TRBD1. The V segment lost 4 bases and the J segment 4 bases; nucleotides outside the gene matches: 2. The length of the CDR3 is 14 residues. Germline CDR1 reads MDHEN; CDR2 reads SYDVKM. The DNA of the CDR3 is TGTGCCAGCAGTTCGGGACAGGGTAATCAGCCCCAGCATTTT. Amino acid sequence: CASSSGQGNQPQHF.

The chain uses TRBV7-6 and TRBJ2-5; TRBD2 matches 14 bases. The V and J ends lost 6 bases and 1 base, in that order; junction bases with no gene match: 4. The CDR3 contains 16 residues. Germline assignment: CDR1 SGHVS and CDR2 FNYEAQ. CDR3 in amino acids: CASSWTSGGPQETQYF. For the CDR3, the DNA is TGTGCCAGCAGTTGGACTAGCGGGGGGCCCCAAGAGACCCAGTACTTC.

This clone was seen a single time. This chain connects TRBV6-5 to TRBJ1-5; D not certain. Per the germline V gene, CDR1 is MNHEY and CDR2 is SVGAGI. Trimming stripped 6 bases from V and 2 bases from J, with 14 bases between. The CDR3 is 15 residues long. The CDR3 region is CASRPVSGGNQPQHF. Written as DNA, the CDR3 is TGTGCCAGCAGACCCGTGTCCGGGGGCAATCAGCCCCAGCATTTT.

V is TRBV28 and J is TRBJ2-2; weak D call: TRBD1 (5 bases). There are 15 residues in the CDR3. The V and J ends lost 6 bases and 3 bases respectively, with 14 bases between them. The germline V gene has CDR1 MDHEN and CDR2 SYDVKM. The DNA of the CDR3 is TGTGCCAGCAGGTCAGGGAACGGTGACACCGGGGAGCTGTTTTTT. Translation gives CASRSGNGDTGELFF.

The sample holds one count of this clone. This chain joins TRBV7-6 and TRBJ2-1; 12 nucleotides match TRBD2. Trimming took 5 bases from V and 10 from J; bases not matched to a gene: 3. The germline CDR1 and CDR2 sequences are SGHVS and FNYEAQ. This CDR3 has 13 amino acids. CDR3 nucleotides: TGTGCCAGCAGCAGTGGACTAGCGGGGGAGCAGTTCTTC. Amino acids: CASSSGLAGEQFF.

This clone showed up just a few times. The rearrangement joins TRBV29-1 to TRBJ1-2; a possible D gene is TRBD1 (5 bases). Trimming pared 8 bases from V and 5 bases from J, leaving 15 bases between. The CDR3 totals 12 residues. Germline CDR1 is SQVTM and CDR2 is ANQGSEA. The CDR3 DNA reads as TGCAGCTTCTACAGGCTTGGGTATGGCTACACCTTC. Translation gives CSFYRLGYGYTF.

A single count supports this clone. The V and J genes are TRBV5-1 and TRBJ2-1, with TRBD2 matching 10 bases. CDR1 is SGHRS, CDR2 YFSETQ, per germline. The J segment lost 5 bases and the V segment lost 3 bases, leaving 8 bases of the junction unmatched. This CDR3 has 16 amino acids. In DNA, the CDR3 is TGCGCCAGCAGCTCTCCGGGACTAGCGATGAACAATGAGCAGTTCTTC. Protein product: CASSSPGLAMNNEQFF.

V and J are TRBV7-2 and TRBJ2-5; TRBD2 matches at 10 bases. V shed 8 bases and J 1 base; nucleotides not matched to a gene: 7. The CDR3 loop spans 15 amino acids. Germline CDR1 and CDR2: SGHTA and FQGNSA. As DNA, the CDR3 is TGTGCCAGCGCGGGGCTAGCGGGGGCCCAAGAGACCCAGTACTTC. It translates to CASAGLAGAQETQYF.

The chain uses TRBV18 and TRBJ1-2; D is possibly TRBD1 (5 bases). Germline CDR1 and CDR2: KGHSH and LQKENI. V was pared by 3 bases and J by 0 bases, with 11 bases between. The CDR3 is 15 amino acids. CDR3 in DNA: TGTGCCAGCTCACCGGCGGGGGGTCCTAACTATGGCTACACCTTC. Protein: CASSPAGGPNYGYTF.

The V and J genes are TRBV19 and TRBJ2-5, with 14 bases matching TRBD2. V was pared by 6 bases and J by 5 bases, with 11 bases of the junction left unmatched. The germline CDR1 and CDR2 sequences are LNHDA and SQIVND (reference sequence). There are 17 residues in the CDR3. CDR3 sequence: CASRGGLAGGFEETQYF. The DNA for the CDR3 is TGTGCCAGTAGGGGTGGACTAGCGGGGGGATTCGAGGAGACCCAGTACTTC.

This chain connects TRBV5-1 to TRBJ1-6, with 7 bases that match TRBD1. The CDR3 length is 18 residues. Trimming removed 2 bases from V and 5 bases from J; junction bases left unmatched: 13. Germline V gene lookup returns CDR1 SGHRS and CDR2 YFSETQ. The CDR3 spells CASSFRDSEDFHNSPLHF. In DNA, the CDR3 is TGCGCCAGCAGCTTTAGGGACAGTGAAGATTTCCATAATTCACCCCTCCACTTT.

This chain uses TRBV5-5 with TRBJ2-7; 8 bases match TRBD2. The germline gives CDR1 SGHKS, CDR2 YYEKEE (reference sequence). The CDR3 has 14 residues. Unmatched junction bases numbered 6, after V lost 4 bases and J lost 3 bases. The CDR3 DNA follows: TGTGCCAGCAGCCTGGCCGGGGGGGTCTACGAGCAGTACTTC. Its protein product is CASSLAGGVYEQYF. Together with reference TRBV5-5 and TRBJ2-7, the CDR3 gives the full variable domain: DAGVTQSPTHLIKTRGQQVTLRCSPISGHKSVSWYQQVLGQGPQFIFQYYEKEERGRGNFPDRFSARQFPNYSSELNVNALLLGDSALYLCASSLAGGVYEQYFGPGTRLTVT.

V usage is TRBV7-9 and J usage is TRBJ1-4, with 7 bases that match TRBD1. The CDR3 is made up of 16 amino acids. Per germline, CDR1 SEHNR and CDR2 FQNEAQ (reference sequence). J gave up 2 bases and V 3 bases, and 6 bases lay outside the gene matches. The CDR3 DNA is TGTGCCAGCAGCTTGCGTAGGGGGCCTACTAATGAAAAACTGTTTTTT. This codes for CASSLRRGPTNEKLFF.

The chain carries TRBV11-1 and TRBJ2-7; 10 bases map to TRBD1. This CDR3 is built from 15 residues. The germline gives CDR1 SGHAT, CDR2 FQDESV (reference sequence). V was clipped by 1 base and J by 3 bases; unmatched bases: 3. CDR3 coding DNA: TGTGCCAGCAGCTTAGAGGGGACAGGGGTCTACGAGCAGTACTTC. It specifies CASSLEGTGVYEQYF.

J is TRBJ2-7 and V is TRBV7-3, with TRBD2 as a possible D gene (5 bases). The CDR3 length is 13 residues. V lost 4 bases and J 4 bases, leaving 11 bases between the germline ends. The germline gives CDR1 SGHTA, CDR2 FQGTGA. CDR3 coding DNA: TGTGCCAGCAGCTCCATGCCGGGATACGAGCAGTACTTC. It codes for CASSSMPGYEQYF. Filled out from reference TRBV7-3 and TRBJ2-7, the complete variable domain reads GAGVSQTPSNKVTEKGKYVELRCDPISGHTALYWYRQSLGQGPEFLIYFQGTGAADDSGLPNDRFFAVRPEGSVSTLKIQRTERGDSAVYLCASSSMPGYEQYFGPGTRLTVT.

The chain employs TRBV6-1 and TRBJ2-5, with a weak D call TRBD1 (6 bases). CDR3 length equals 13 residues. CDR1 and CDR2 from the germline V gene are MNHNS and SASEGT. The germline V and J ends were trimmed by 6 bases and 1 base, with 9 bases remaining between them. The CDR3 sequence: CASSTTGQETQYF. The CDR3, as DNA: TGTGCCAGCAGCACGACAGGCCAAGAGACCCAGTACTTC.

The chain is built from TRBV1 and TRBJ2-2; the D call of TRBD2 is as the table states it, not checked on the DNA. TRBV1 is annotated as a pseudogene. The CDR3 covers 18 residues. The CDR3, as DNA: TGCACCAGCAGCGGGGTTAATAGCGGGGGGGCCGGTAACGGGGAGCTGTTTTTT. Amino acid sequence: CTSSGVNSGGAGNGELFF.

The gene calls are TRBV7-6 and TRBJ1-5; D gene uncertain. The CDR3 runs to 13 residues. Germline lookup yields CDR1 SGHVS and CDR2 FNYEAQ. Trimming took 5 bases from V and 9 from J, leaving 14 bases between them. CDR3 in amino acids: CASSNQPRGPQHF. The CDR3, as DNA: TGTGCCAGCAGCAATCAACCTCGAGGGCCCCAGCATTTT.

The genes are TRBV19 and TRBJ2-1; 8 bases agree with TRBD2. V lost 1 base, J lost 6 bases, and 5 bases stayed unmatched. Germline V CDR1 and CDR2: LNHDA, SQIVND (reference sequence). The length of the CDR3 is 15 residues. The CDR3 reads CASSIAGGPSNEQFF. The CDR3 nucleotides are TGTGCCAGTAGTATAGCGGGGGGGCCTAGCAATGAGCAGTTCTTC.

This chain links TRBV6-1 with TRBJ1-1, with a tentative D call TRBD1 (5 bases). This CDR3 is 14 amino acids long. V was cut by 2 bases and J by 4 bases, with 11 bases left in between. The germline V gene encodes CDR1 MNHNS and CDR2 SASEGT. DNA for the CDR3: TGTGCCAGCAGTGAACTGTCCCAGGGCACTGAAGCTTTCTTT. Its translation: CASSELSQGTEAFF.

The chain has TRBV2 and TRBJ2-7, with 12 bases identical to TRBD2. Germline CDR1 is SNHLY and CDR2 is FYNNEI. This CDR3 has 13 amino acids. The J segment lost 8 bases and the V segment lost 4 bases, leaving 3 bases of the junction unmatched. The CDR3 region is CASSGLAGEQQYF. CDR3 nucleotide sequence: TGTGCCAGCAGTGGACTAGCGGGGGAACAGCAGTACTTC.

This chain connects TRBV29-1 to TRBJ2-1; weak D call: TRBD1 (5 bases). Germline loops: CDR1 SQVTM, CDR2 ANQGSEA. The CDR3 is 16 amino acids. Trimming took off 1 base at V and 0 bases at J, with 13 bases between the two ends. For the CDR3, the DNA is TGCAGCGTTGAAGTTTCAGGGTTTGTCTCCTACAATGAGCAGTTCTTC. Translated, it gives CSVEVSGFVSYNEQFF.

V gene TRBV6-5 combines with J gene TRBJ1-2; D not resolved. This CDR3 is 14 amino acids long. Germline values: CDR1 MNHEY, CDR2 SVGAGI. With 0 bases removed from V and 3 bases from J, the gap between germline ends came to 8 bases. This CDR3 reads CASSYSHTDYGYTF. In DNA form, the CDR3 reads TGTGCCAGCAGTTACTCCCACACCGACTATGGCTACACCTTC.